This T cell receptor beta chain was identified during a study of blood T cell repertoires in COVID-19. In the study's own analysis: Reference gene primer amplification in the assay estimated nucleated cell counts. Measured with immunoSEQ multiplex PCR; TCRdb has only the in-frame clones, and not every one. D and trimming come from the DNA, and the V and J calls and clone size come from that table. The repertoire has about 320,000 clones, around 90% of them found once; the top ten carry approximately 5%. V was cut by 1 base and J by 9 bases, with 16 bases left in between. The CDR3 is made up of 16 amino acids. From germline, CDR1 is SGHTA and CDR2 FQGNSA.

The receptor was derived from a woman aged 25 to 45 who had recovered from COVID-19. The chain carries TRBV7-2 and TRBJ1-6, with no clear D. The sample was PBMCs or T cells enriched from blood (not recorded which). The CDR3 here is CASSLDVVGAGSPLHF. The CDR3 region has the DNA TGTGCCAGCAGCTTAGATGTGGTAGGAGCCGGTTCACCCCTCCACTTT.